What follows are 8 T cell receptor beta chains derived from one specimen sequenced in a study of T cells in Graves' hyperthyroidism and ophthalmopathy (dated by TCRdb to the late 2010s). Receptor libraries were prepared by multiplex PCR. Sequencing was performed on an Illumina HiSeq 2000. The TCR beta CDR3 regions were amplified from RNA transcripts. The first round of RT-PCR for the TCR CDR3 was performed with the HTBI primer set and the Qiagen OneStep RT-PCR kit. TCRdb ran its own pipeline on the public reads, namely fastp trimming at Q25 and MiXCR clone calling, and kept in-frame beta chains. Here each entry gathers all rows of one CDR3 protein and keeps the most common genes and DNA. This sample is represented by under 250,000 distinct CDR3 sequences; under 20% of them were singletons. The biggest ten clones account for 50% of the sample. Material: blood. Source of these receptors: a man in his forties or fifties with Graves' hyperthyroidism.

This chain uses TRBV28 with TRBJ2-2, with a possible D match to TRBD1 (6 bases). Germline CDR1 reads MDHEN; CDR2 reads SYDVKM. Trimming pared 7 bases from V and 2 bases from J, leaving 8 bases between. The CDR3 is 13 amino acids. The CDR3 here is CASIGGNTGELFF. Here the CDR3 DNA reads TGTGCCAGCATAGGGGGTAACACCGGGGAGCTGTTTTTT.

The sample holds a few counts of this clonotype. The V call is TRBV28, the J call TRBJ2-7; TRBD1 is a possible D gene (6 bases). From germline, CDR1 is MDHEN and CDR2 SYDVKM. The ends were cut back, 1 base at V and 2 bases at J, with 18 bases in the middle. This CDR3 comprises 17 residues. Written as DNA, the CDR3 is TGTGCCAGCAGTTTATTAATAAGACAGGAGTTCCCCTACGAGCAGTACTTC. This gives the protein CASSLLIRQEFPYEQYF.

This clonotype appeared many times. V is TRBV6-2 or TRBV6-3 and J is TRBJ2-1; tentatively, D is TRBD2 (5 bases). This CDR3 contains 16 residues. V dropped 0 bases and J dropped 6 bases, with 15 bases sitting between them. Germline V CDR1 and CDR2: MNHEY, SVGEGT. The DNA of the CDR3 is TGTGCCAGCAGTTACTCTCTAGTGGGAGTAAGCAATGAGCAGTTCTTC. Protein sequence: CASSYSLVGVSNEQFF.

This clonotype was observed many times. V and J are TRBV11-2 and TRBJ2-7; D gene unclear. CDR1 and CDR2 from the germline V gene are SGHAT and FQNNGV. This CDR3 comprises 15 residues. Trimming took 5 bases from V and 3 from J, leaving 17 bases between them. In DNA, the CDR3 is TGTGCCAGCAGCCGTGGATTGTACTCGAGCTACGAGCAGTACTTC. Translated, it gives CASSRGLYSSYEQYF. Full variable domain (missing parts from reference TRBV11-2 and TRBJ2-7): EAGVAQSPRYKIIEKRQSVAFWCNPISGHATLYWYQQILGQGPKLLIQFQNNGVVDDSQLPKDRFSAERLKGVDSTLKIQPAKLEDSAVYLCASSRGLYSSYEQYFGPGTRLTVT.

This clonotype has at least ten counts. V gene TRBV28 combines with J gene TRBJ2-1, with 11 bases matching TRBD1. The CDR3 is 15 amino acids. V was pared by 3 bases and J by 5 bases, with 3 bases of the junction left unmatched. Germline V CDR1 and CDR2: MDHEN, SYDVKM. The CDR3: CASSFGDRGDNEQFF. The CDR3 coding sequence is TGTGCCAGCAGTTTTGGGGACAGGGGGGACAATGAGCAGTTCTTC.

The chain links TRBV20-1 to TRBJ2-1; TRBD1 is a possible D gene (6 bases). This CDR3 contains 14 residues. The germline CDR1 and CDR2 sequences are DFQATT and SNEGSKA (reference sequence). Deletions cut 3 bases from V and 0 bases from J, with 9 bases between. CDR3 in amino acids: CSASRDTSYNEQFF. The DNA of the CDR3 is TGCAGTGCTAGCCGGGACACCTCCTACAATGAGCAGTTCTTC.

A remark on this clonotype: A much larger clonotype is one base distant, so this may be a read error. The rearrangement uses TRBV7-2 and TRBJ2-1, with 7 bases lining up with TRBD1. J lost 8 bases, V lost 3 bases, and 7 bases had no gene match. The CDR3 covers 14 residues. CDR1 is SGHTA and CDR2 is FQGNSA in the germline V gene. The CDR3 is CASSLLDRTHEQFF. In DNA, the CDR3 is TGTGCCAGCAGCTTGCTGGACAGGACCCATGAGCAGTTCTTC.

This clonotype was recorded at least ten times. V is TRBV20-1 and J is TRBJ2-1; 14 bases are a match to TRBD2. The J segment lost 5 bases and the V segment lost 4 bases, leaving 7 bases of the junction unmatched. CDR1 is DFQATT, CDR2 SNEGSKA, per germline (reference sequence). The CDR3 spans 16 residues. This chain's CDR3 is CSATGLAGVYNNEQFF. DNA for the CDR3: TGCAGTGCTACGGGACTAGCGGGAGTATATAACAATGAGCAGTTCTTC.